The 29 T cell receptor beta chains given below trace back to one sample, sequenced in a study of tumor-infiltrating lymphocytes in localized non-small cell lung cancer. Produced via immunoSEQ multiplex PCR; TCRdb's table is partial and in-frame only. The repertoire holds under 8,000 clones, around two thirds seen once, with 6.5% to 9.5% in the top ten. The sequencing input was uninvolved lung tissue not adjacent to the tumor. These receptors all come from a human donor with non-small cell lung cancer.

V is TRBV25-1 and J is TRBJ1-1; the D is unclear. Germline-derived CDR1 and CDR2 are MGHDK and SYGVNS. The CDR3 has 14 amino acids. Trimming left V 1 base short and J 5 bases short, with 11 bases between. This CDR3 is CASSESWGTTEAFF. CDR3 nucleotides: TGTGCCAGCAGTGAATCTTGGGGAACGACTGAAGCTTTCTTT.

V usage is TRBV7-9 and J usage is TRBJ2-2; either TRBD1 or TRBD2 may supply D (7 bases each). The V end lost 5 bases, the J end lost 6 bases, and 16 bases lay between the germline ends. Germline-derived CDR1 and CDR2 are SEHNR and FQNEAQ (reference sequence). This CDR3 is built from 15 residues. CDR3: CASSLQQGRAGELFF. For the CDR3, the DNA is TGTGCCAGCAGCCTCCAACAGGGGAGGGCCGGGGAGCTGTTTTTT.

The chain couples TRBV5-6 to TRBJ1-2; D call uncertain. Trimming cost V 1 base and J 0 bases, with 4 bases left between them. Per germline, CDR1 SGHDT and CDR2 YYEEEE. The CDR3 covers 13 residues. In nucleotides, the CDR3 is TGTGCCAGCAGCTTGACACCTAACTATGGCTACACCTTC. Translation gives CASSLTPNYGYTF.

This clone showed up just a few times. One end of the junction does not line up with germline, which may come from a read error. The chain uses TRBV4-2 and TRBJ2-1, with TRBD2 matching 13 bases. The CDR3 spans 17 residues. Germline V gene lookup returns CDR1 LGHNA and CDR2 YNFKEQ. CDR3 sequence: CASSEELLAGGPNEQFF. CDR3 nucleotide sequence: TGTGCCAGCAGCGAAGAGTTACTAGCGGGAGGGCCGAATGAGCAGTTCTTC.

The chain links TRBV21-1 to TRBJ1-5; TRBD1, the table's D call, was not compared with the DNA. TRBV21-1 is a listed pseudogene. The CDR3 totals 12 residues. The CDR3 protein is CASRHRPQPQHF. CDR3 sequence (DNA): TGTGCCAGCCGACACCGGCCCCAGCCCCAGCATTTT.

The chain links TRBV7-2 to TRBJ2-3; 10 nucleotides agree with TRBD2. The CDR3 runs to 17 residues. The V gene's germline CDR1 is SGHTA and CDR2 FQGNSA. The J segment lost 7 bases and the V segment lost 1 base, leaving 11 bases of the junction unmatched. CDR3 DNA: TGTGCCAGCAGCTTAGATGGGACTAGCGACGGGAGGTATACGCAGTATTTT. It yields the protein CASSLDGTSDGRYTQYF.

The sample holds a few counts of this clone. The chain has TRBV20-1 and TRBJ2-5, with no clear D. Germline V gene sequence: CDR1 DFQATT, CDR2 SNEGSKA (reference sequence). The CDR3 is 10 amino acids. Trimming left V 6 bases short and J 9 bases short, with 11 bases between. DNA for the CDR3: TGCAGTGCCCACCTGGGGTCCCAGTACTTC. This encodes CSAHLGSQYF.

This chain links TRBV2 with TRBJ2-6; D is undetermined. CDR1 SNHLY and CDR2 FYNNEI come from the germline V gene. This CDR3 spans 18 amino acids. The germline V and J ends were trimmed by 2 bases and 0 bases, with 14 bases remaining between them. CDR3 DNA sequence: TGTGCCAGCAGTGAACCAGCCCCACTTAACTCTGGGGCCAACGTCCTGACTTTC. Protein: CASSEPAPLNSGANVLTF.

This clone was seen only once. The chain recombines TRBV9 with TRBJ2-1, with D perhaps TRBD2 (6 bases). This CDR3 has 16 residues. V gave up 4 bases and J gave up 6 bases, with 20 bases separating them. Germline CDR1 is SGDLS and CDR2 is YYNGEE. The CDR3 protein is CASSTYSLAPINEQFF. CDR3 bases: TGTGCCAGCAGCACCTACTCGCTAGCGCCTATCAATGAGCAGTTCTTC. The full variable domain, its missing parts supplied by reference TRBV9 and TRBJ2-1, is DSGVTQTPKHLITATGQRVTLRCSPRSGDLSVYWYQQSLDQGLQFLIQYYNGEERAKGNILERFSAQQFPDLHSELNLSSLELGDSALYFCASSTYSLAPINEQFFGPGTRLTVL.

The chain recombines TRBV29-1 with TRBJ1-3, with D maybe TRBD1 (5 bases). Trimming took off 6 bases at V and 3 bases at J, with 21 bases between the two ends. The germline V gene has CDR1 SQVTM and CDR2 ANQGSEA. The CDR3 runs to 16 residues. The CDR3 DNA reads TGCAGCGTGAGGGTCTTTACGGGGGGACTTGGAAACACCATATATTTT. Protein product: CSVRVFTGGLGNTIYF.

The V gene is TRBV19, the J gene TRBJ2-6; weak D call: TRBD1 (6 bases). Per germline, CDR1 LNHDA and CDR2 SQIVND (reference sequence). V was clipped by 3 bases and J by 1 base, with 7 bases between them. The CDR3 runs to 15 residues. This CDR3 is CASSMRGSGANVLTF. The CDR3 DNA reads as TGTGCCAGTAGTATGAGGGGGTCTGGGGCCAACGTCCTGACTTTC.

The chain is built from TRBV25-1 and TRBJ1-5; D is unclear. CDR1 and CDR2 (germline): MGHDK, SYGVNS. The CDR3 has 14 amino acids. V dropped 3 bases and J dropped 1 base, with 7 bases sitting between them. The CDR3 DNA is TGTGCCAGCAGTGACCGGTGGAGCAATCAGCCCCAGCATTTT. It yields the protein CASSDRWSNQPQHF.

The CDR3 protein is CASSEYRVESPLHF. For the CDR3, the DNA is TGTGCCAGCAGTGAATACAGGGTCGAGTCACCCCTCCACTTT. This rearrangement joins TRBV25-1 to TRBJ1-6; D perhaps matches TRBD1 (5 bases). The V gene's germline CDR1 is MGHDK and CDR2 SYGVNS. V was cut by 0 bases and J by 10 bases, with 10 bases left in between. The CDR3 is 14 amino acids.

This clone turned up a few times. The rearrangement uses TRBV6-1 and TRBJ2-1, with D possibly called TRBD1 or TRBD2 (5 bases each). The CDR3 covers 15 residues. The germline V gene has CDR1 MNHNS and CDR2 SASEGT. The V end lost 4 bases, the J end lost 4 bases, and 14 bases lay between the germline ends. The DNA of the CDR3 is TGTGCCAGCAGTGGCTCTTCTGGGGGTTACAATGAGCAGTTCTTC. Amino acids: CASSGSSGGYNEQFF.

This chain uses TRBV25-1 with TRBJ1-4; 10 bases are shared with TRBD1. Trimming removed 5 bases from V and 1 base from J; junction bases left unmatched: 4. CDR3 length: 16 amino acids. Germline values: CDR1 MGHDK, CDR2 SYGVNS. The CDR3, as DNA: TGTGCCAGCAGTCCGGGACAGGGGTTAACTAATGAAAAACTGTTTTTT. The encoded protein is CASSPGQGLTNEKLFF.

The V call is TRBV10-3, the J call TRBJ2-1, with 9 positions matching TRBD1. The V segment lost 6 bases and the J segment 1 base; nucleotides outside the gene matches: 4. Per germline, CDR1 ENHRY and CDR2 SYGVKD. The CDR3 has 15 amino acids. The CDR3 region has the DNA TGTGCCATCAGGGCCGGGACAGGGTCCTACAATGAGCAGTTCTTC. The encoded protein is CAIRAGTGSYNEQFF.

The chain recombines TRBV5-5 with TRBJ2-6; possibly TRBD1 for D (5 bases). This CDR3 is built from 18 residues. V lost 0 bases to trimming and J lost 0 bases, with 13 bases between them. Germline assignment: CDR1 SGHKS and CDR2 YYEKEE (reference sequence). Written as DNA, the CDR3 is TGTGCCAGCAGCTTGGAGTGGGTAGGGGTCTCTGGGGCCAACGTCCTGACTTTC. Protein sequence: CASSLEWVGVSGANVLTF.

This clone has a handful of counts. J is TRBJ2-3 and V is TRBV9; 7 nucleotides line up with TRBD2. This CDR3 comprises 13 residues. Germline lookup yields CDR1 SGDLS and CDR2 YYNGEE. The junction had 9 bases not matched to a gene; V was cut back by 0 bases and J by 14 bases. CDR3 DNA: TGTGCCAGCAGCGTAGGAAGAGCGGGATTTATGTATTTT. It is translated as CASSVGRAGFMYF.

J is TRBJ1-1 and V is TRBV30; D is unresolved. Trimming stripped 4 bases from V and 0 bases from J, with 6 bases between. In germline, CDR1 is GTSNPN, CDR2 SVGIG (reference sequence). This CDR3 region has 12 residues. The CDR3 DNA reads as TGTGCCTGGACGAGGCTGAACACTGAAGCTTTCTTT. This codes for CAWTRLNTEAFF.

The V and J genes are TRBV4-1 and TRBJ2-1; 12 bases are a match to TRBD2. CDR1 is MGHRA and CDR2 is YSYEKL in the germline V gene. V was clipped by 4 bases and J by 5 bases; unmatched bases: 6. This CDR3 comprises 16 residues. The DNA for the CDR3 is TGCGCCAGCAGCCGAGCGGGACTAGCGGGTAACAATGAGCAGTTCTTC. Translated: CASSRAGLAGNNEQFF.

This chain joins TRBV9 and TRBJ2-2; TRBD2 aligns across 8 bases. Germline V gene data show CDR1 as SGDLS and CDR2 as YYNGEE. The CDR3 extends over 15 amino acids. V shed 2 bases and J 5 bases; nucleotides not matched to a gene: 5. CDR3 nucleotides: TGTGCCAGCAGCGTGCGTAGCGGGACGACCGGGGAGCTGTTTTTT. Translation: CASSVRSGTTGELFF.

J is TRBJ2-2 and V is TRBV7-6; 8 positions match TRBD2. Germline CDR1 is SGHVS and CDR2 is FNYEAQ. V lost 5 bases and J lost 4; bases outside the gene matches: 9. The CDR3 spans 16 residues. CDR3 nucleotide sequence: TGTGCCAGCAGCGGGCGAAGCGGGAGCGGCACCGGGGAGCTGTTTTTT. Its translation is CASSGRSGSGTGELFF.

This clone is medium-sized (0.01 to 0.1%) in the sample. Other DNA sequences in this specimen translate into the identical CDR3. V is TRBV7-2 and J is TRBJ2-7; 9 bases fit TRBD1. The CDR3 runs to 15 residues. Germline CDR1 reads SGHTA; CDR2 reads FQGNSA. With V trimmed by 0 bases and J by 6 bases, 6 bases remained unmatched. CDR3: CASSLAGQGVSEQYF. The CDR3 DNA is TGTGCCAGCAGCTTAGCGGGACAGGGAGTTTCCGAGCAGTACTTC.

The J gene is TRBJ1-2, the V gene TRBV6-1; weak D call: TRBD1 (5 bases). Germline V gene data show CDR1 as MNHNS and CDR2 as SASEGT. Trimming pared 5 bases from V and 4 bases from J, leaving 17 bases between. The CDR3 loop spans 15 amino acids. The CDR3 protein is CASSREGRGFYGYTF. The CDR3 DNA reads TGTGCCAGCAGTCGCGAGGGGCGAGGGTTCTATGGCTACACCTTC.

The chain recombines TRBV19 with TRBJ2-1; possibly TRBD1 for D (6 bases). Looked up from germline, CDR1 is LNHDA and CDR2 is SQIVND (reference sequence). V was shortened by 2 bases and J by 8 bases, with 19 bases between the two germline ends. The CDR3 is 16 amino acids. CDR3 bases: TGTGCCAGTAGTATAATAGGGGGTCCCCAAAACTATGAGCAGTTCTTC. Amino acids: CASSIIGGPQNYEQFF.

This clone was observed a single time. This chain connects TRBV7-8 to TRBJ2-7; TRBD2 matches at 7 bases. V shed 5 bases, J shed 5 bases, and the junction held 12 bases outside the gene matches. The CDR3 totals 15 residues. CDR1 and CDR2 (germline): SGHVS, FQNEAQ. DNA of the CDR3: TGTGCCAGCAGCCCCCCTAGCGGAGGAGGGGACGAGCAGTACTTC. It codes for CASSPPSGGGDEQYF.

V usage is TRBV5-6 and J usage is TRBJ1-2; D is unclear. This CDR3 is built from 12 residues. Germline assignment: CDR1 SGHDT and CDR2 YYEEEE. V dropped 1 base and J dropped 8 bases, with 9 bases sitting between them. This CDR3 is CASSLLARGYTF. Written as DNA, the CDR3 is TGTGCCAGCAGCTTGTTAGCTAGGGGCTACACCTTC.

The rearrangement links TRBV7-2 to TRBJ1-1; D is possibly TRBD1 (6 bases). Germline assignment: CDR1 SGHTA and CDR2 FQGNSA. Between the trimmed V and J ends, which lost 7 bases and 3 bases, there was a span of 12 bases. The CDR3 is 13 residues long. CDR3 loop: CASKGQPDTEAFF. CDR3 nucleotides: TGTGCCAGCAAAGGACAGCCGGACACTGAAGCTTTCTTT.

This rearrangement joins TRBV29-1 to TRBJ2-7; 9 bases are shared with TRBD1. Germline values: CDR1 SQVTM, CDR2 ANQGSEA. V trimming: 2 bases; J trimming: 4 bases; junction bases outside the gene matches: 9. The CDR3 consists of 15 residues. CDR3 sequence (DNA): TGCAGCGTTGAACCGTGGGGACAGGGTGGGTACGAGCAGTACTTC. This encodes CSVEPWGQGGYEQYF.